Listed here are 2 T cell receptor beta chains from one sample, sequenced in a study of vaccination effects on CD4 cells after COVID-19. Cultured cells yielded isolated CD4+ T cells after less than 11 days. Assay used: immunoSEQ multiplex PCR; TCRdb lists only in-frame clones, some missing. The sample lists around 26,000 clones, approximately 73% seen once, with 11% in the top ten. Their target antigens are unknown. Source: CD4+ T cells from PBMCs cultured without peptide, taken before COVID-19 vaccination. All receptors come from a human donor who received a COVID-19 vaccine.

This clone was found once. The chain is built from TRBV12-3 or TRBV12-4 and TRBJ2-5, with D perhaps assigned TRBD1 or TRBD2 (5 bases each). The CDR3 is 12 residues long. Trimming cost V 8 bases and J 5 bases, with 12 bases left between them. Written as DNA, the CDR3 is TGTGCCAGCTCCAGGGAGCGGGAGACCCAGTACTTC. Its translation is CASSRERETQYF.

The gene calls are TRBV6-2 or TRBV6-3 and TRBJ2-5; D is possibly TRBD2 (6 bases). The V gene's germline CDR1 is MNHEY and CDR2 SVGEGT. Trimming stripped 5 bases from V and 5 bases from J, with 12 bases between. CDR3 length: 13 amino acids. The CDR3: CASSPTSLETQYF. The CDR3 DNA follows: TGTGCCAGCAGTCCCACTAGCCTGGAGACCCAGTACTTC.